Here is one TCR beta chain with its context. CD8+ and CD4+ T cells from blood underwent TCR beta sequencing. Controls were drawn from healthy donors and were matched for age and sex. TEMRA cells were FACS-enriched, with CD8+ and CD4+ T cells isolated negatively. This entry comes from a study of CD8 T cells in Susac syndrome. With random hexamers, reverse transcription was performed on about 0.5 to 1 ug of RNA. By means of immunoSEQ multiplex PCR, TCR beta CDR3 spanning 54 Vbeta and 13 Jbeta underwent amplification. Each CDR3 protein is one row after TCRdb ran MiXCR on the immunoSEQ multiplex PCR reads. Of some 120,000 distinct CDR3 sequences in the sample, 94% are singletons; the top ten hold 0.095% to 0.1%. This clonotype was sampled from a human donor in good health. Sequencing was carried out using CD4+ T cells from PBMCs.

The CDR3 coding sequence is TGTGCCAGCAGTACCGGACAGGGGGCACGGGGCTACACCTTC. It specifies CASSTGQGARGYTF. The chain carries TRBV6-2 or TRBV6-3 and TRBJ1-2; 11 bases align to TRBD1. The CDR3 runs 14 residues. The V gene end was trimmed by 5 bases and the J gene end by 8 bases; junction bases not matched to a gene: 7. CDR1 MNHEY and CDR2 SVGEGT come from the germline V gene.